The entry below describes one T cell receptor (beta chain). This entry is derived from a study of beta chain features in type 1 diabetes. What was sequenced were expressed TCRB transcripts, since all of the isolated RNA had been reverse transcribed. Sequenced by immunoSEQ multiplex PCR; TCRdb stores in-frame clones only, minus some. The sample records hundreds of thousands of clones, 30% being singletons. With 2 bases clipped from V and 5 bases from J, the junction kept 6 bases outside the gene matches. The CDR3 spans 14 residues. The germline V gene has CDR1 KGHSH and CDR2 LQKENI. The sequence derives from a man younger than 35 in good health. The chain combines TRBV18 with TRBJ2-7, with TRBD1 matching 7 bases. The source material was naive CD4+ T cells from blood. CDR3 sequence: CASSPDSDRDEQYF. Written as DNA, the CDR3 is TGTGCCAGCTCACCAGACTCAGACAGGGACGAGCAGTACTTC.